This T cell receptor beta chain was identified in a study of T-cell memory formation after mild COVID-19. Per the germline V gene, CDR1 is SGHAT and CDR2 is FQNNGV. CDR3 length: 12 residues. Trimming took 4 bases from V and 7 from J, leaving 5 bases between them. This clonotype was recorded many times. TCRdb processed the 5' RACE reads anew with MiXCR; each CDR3 protein has one entry. Of about 360,000 distinct CDR3 sequences listed, 10% to 15% are singletons. The receptor's source is a man aged 18 to 29 who had mild COVID-19 (a few samples of this study predate the infection). Cell type and time point are not known. Sequenced: PBMCs or a T cell subset sorted from them (not recorded which). The chain has TRBV11-2 and TRBJ1-6; no clear D gene. The CDR3 sequence is CASSSNNSPLHF. The CDR3 nucleotides are TGTGCCAGCAGCTCTAACAATTCACCCCTCCACTTT.